The sequence of this T cell receptor beta chain was determined in a study of cytomegalovirus exposure and HLA in healthy donors. Notes on the study in general: One later analysis reportedly identified an Asian-associated ancestry cluster that showed fewer N-insertions than the roughly 640-donor mean. Previously analyzed data showed that most TCR beta V segments were productive at a frequency of about 87% or about 30%.

As regards this clone: Its antigen is still unknown.

13 Jbeta primers and 60 Vbeta primers were used for the PCR. The table came from immunoSEQ multiplex PCR; TCRdb's copy has only in-frame clones and leaves some out. The top ten hold over 2% of the sample, which has about 130,000 clones, roughly 80% seen once. Trimming took off 5 bases at V and 8 bases at J, with 21 bases between the two ends. Germline V CDR1 and CDR2: SGHTA, FQGNSA. CDR3 length: 15 residues. This sequence originates from a man in his thirties or forties in good health and CMV-seronegative. The chain employs TRBV7-2 and TRBJ1-1; D not certain. Sequencing was performed on PBMCs. CDR3 loop: CASSPRPRLQKEAFF. The CDR3 DNA sequence: TGTGCCAGCAGCCCTCGACCGCGGTTGCAGAAGGAAGCTTTCTTT.